Reported below is one T cell receptor beta chain. Antigen unknown. This CDR3 is 22 amino acids long. Trimming cost V 4 bases and J 0 bases; bases outside gene matches: 25. CDR1 is SGHVS, CDR2 FNYEAQ, per germline. These data come from a study of cytomegalovirus exposure and HLA in healthy donors. Whole-study context: In terms of ancestry, the Caucasian-associated cluster contained 75% to 85% of the 300 to 400 genotyped donors. Regarding the study as a whole: In a later analysis, V- and J-gene trimming of beta chains associated with a DCLRE1C missense variant, replicated independently. Among donors in an Asian-associated ancestry cluster, a later analysis reportedly found fewer N-insertions than the roughly 730-donor mean. The study put 150 to 200 TCR beta chains on its list as cytomegalovirus-associated.

It was with 60 Vbeta and 13 Jbeta primers that the PCR ran. The method was immunoSEQ multiplex PCR; TCRdb's version includes in-frame clones alone and lacks a portion of them. The sample has around 120,000 clones; about 70% are singletons. Material: PBMCs. The receptor's source is a man aged 45-65 years in good health and CMV-seropositive. The rearrangement uses TRBV7-6 and TRBJ1-2, with 8 bases matching TRBD1. CDR3 region: CASSWVSGGQDNAGRPNYGYTF. DNA for the CDR3: TGTGCCAGCAGCTGGGTTAGTGGGGGACAGGATAATGCAGGCCGTCCTAACTATGGCTACACCTTC.